The rows below give T cell receptor beta chains drawn from one sample of a study of blood T cell repertoires in COVID-19. Sequencing used immunoSEQ multiplex PCR; TCRdb keeps in-frame clones, though not all of them. The profile shows roughly 70,000 clones, roughly 80% of them singletons. The sample comprised peripheral blood. These receptors all come from a woman older than 75 with active or convalescent COVID-19. The CDR3 runs from the conserved cysteine through the conserved F or W. D genes are given only for firm matches. Clone size is shown for a subset of rows, as once, few, many or a class of expanded clone.

v_gene	d_gene	abundance	j_gene	CDR3nt	CDR3aa
TRBV5-6	TRBD2	NA	TRBJ2-7	TGTGCCAGCAGCTTGACTAGCGGGACCTACGAGCAGTACTTC	CASSLTSGTYEQYF
TRBV5-1	TRBD2	few	TRBJ2-2	TGCGCCAGCAGCCGGGGACTAGCGGGAGGTGGCACCGGGGAGCTGTTTTTT	CASSRGLAGGGTGELFF
TRBV28	TRBD1	NA	TRBJ1-1	TGTGCCAGCAGTGCCGGGACAGGCATCATGAACACTGAAGCTTTCTTT	CASSAGTGIMNTEAFF
TRBV7-9	TRBD1	NA	TRBJ2-7	TGTGCCAGCAGCTTAATGGGGACAGGACCCTACGAGCAGTACTTC	CASSLMGTGPYEQYF
TRBV27	TRBD2	NA	TRBJ2-1	TGTGCCAGCAGTCCGACTAGCCCCTCTTACAATGAGCAGTTCTTC	CASSPTSPSYNEQFF
TRBV5-6	TRBD1	NA	TRBJ1-2	TGTGCCAGCAGCTCAGGACAGGGGGCAATGGGCTACACCTTC	CASSSGQGAMGYTF
TRBV30	NA	NA	TRBJ2-7	TGTGCCTGGACCCTCCTTCAGACAGGAGACGAGCAGTACTTC	CAWTLLQTGDEQYF
TRBV27	NA	NA	TRBJ2-3	TGTGCCAGCAGTTTAATTTCGGTGGGCAGGGGCACAGATACGCAGTATTTT	CASSLISVGRGTDTQYF
TRBV2	TRBD1	NA	TRBJ1-2	TGTGCCAGCAGTGGTCTGGGACAGGGGTATGGCTACACCTTC	CASSGLGQGYGYTF
TRBV27	TRBD1	once	TRBJ2-1	TGTGCCAGCAGTCGCGAGGGGGCCCAAATCTACAATGAGCAGTTCTTC	CASSREGAQIYNEQFF
TRBV6-6	TRBD1	NA	TRBJ2-7	TGTGCCAGCAGATCCGGGACAGGGGCGTACGAGCAGTACTTC	CASRSGTGAYEQYF
TRBV3-1/TRBV3-2	NA	NA	TRBJ1-5	TGTGCCAGCAGCCCTCAGGGGAGCAATCAGCCCCAGCATTTT	CASSPQGSNQPQHF
TRBV18	TRBD2	NA	TRBJ2-2	TGTGCCAGCTCACCGCCGGGACTAGCGGGCACCGGGGAGCTGTTTTTT	CASSPPGLAGTGELFF
TRBV20-1	NA	NA	TRBJ2-7	TGCAGTGCTGCACAGGGTGACGAGCAGTACTTC	CSAAQGDEQYF
TRBV3-1/TRBV3-2	TRBD1	NA	TRBJ2-3	TGTGCCAGCAGCCAAGGGCATACAGGGGGCAGCGACACAGATACGCAGTATTTT	CASSQGHTGGSDTDTQYF
TRBV7-9	TRBD2	once	TRBJ2-5	TGTGCCAGCAACCCGGGGGGGAACCAAGAGACCCAGTACTTC	CASNPGGNQETQYF
TRBV27	NA	NA	TRBJ1-4	TGTGCCAGCAGGCGAACGGGTAGGGGTAATGAAAAACTGTTTTTT	CASRRTGRGNEKLFF
TRBV11-2	NA	few	TRBJ2-2	TGTGCCAGCAGCTTCCCAGGTGGGACCGGGGAGCTGTTTTTT	CASSFPGGTGELFF
TRBV4-1	TRBD1	NA	TRBJ1-3	TGCGCCAGCAGCCAAGGTCGGACAGGGGGCCGCTCTGGAAACACCATATATTTT	CASSQGRTGGRSGNTIYF
TRBV12-2	NA	NA	TRBJ1-5	TGTGCAAGTCGCTTACGACAGGGGAAGAATCAGCCCCAGCATTTT	CASRLRQGKNQPQHF
TRBV27	TRBD1	NA	TRBJ2-3	TGTGCCAGCAGGGAGTTCGGGACAGGCACAGATACGCAGTATTTT	CASREFGTGTDTQYF
TRBV7-2	TRBD2	NA	TRBJ2-5	TGTGCCAGCAGCCTTAGCGGGGTTCAAGAGACCCAGTACTTC	CASSLSGVQETQYF
TRBV4-1	TRBD2	NA	TRBJ2-3	TGCGCCAGCAGCCCCCAGTGGGCGGGGGGGCCTGACACAGATACGCAGTATTTT	CASSPQWAGGPDTDTQYF
TRBV28	TRBD1	NA	TRBJ1-1	TGTGCCAGCGATGCCCGACAGGGGGCCAACACTGAAGCTTTCTTT	CASDARQGANTEAFF
TRBV4-1	TRBD1	NA	TRBJ1-1	TGCGCCAGCAGCCAAGAGGTAACAGGGGGCAAGAGGAGCACTGAAGCTTTCTTT	CASSQEVTGGKRSTEAFF
TRBV7-2	NA	NA	TRBJ2-1	TGTGCCAGCAGCTTTCCACTAGGGGGGGGCTCCTACAATGAGCAGTTCTTC	CASSFPLGGGSYNEQFF
TRBV21-1	NA	NA	TRBJ1-2	TGTGCCAGCAGCAAAGAAGTGGGACAGGGAGACCTCTATGGCTACACCTTC	CASSKEVGQGDLYGYTF
TRBV11-3	NA	once	TRBJ1-2	TGTGCCAGCAGCTTAGAACAGGCAGCACAGGACTATGGCTACACCTTC	CASSLEQAAQDYGYTF
TRBV6-6	TRBD1	NA	TRBJ1-2	TGTGCCAGCAGTTACTCTGGACAGGGGCCCTATGGCTACACCTTC	CASSYSGQGPYGYTF
TRBV2	TRBD2	NA	TRBJ2-3	TGTGCCAGCAGTTACGGACTAGCGGGAGGCACGCAGTATTTT	CASSYGLAGGTQYF
TRBV27	TRBD2	NA	TRBJ2-3	TGTGCCAGCAGTCAAGGGACTAGCGGGAGGCAAGATACGCAGTATTTT	CASSQGTSGRQDTQYF
TRBV6-2/TRBV6-3	NA	NA	TRBJ1-2	TGTGCCAGCAGTTCTTGGTCGACAGTTAACTATGGCTACACCTTC	CASSSWSTVNYGYTF
TRBV9	NA	NA	TRBJ2-3	TGTGCCAGCAGCGTGTATCCGGCCCGGGGTTCAGATACGCAGTATTTT	CASSVYPARGSDTQYF
TRBV6-1	NA	once	TRBJ1-5	TGTGCCAGCAGTGAATGGAGTCAGCCCCAGCATTTT	CASSEWSQPQHF
TRBV5-1	NA	NA	TRBJ1-1	TGCGCCAGCAGCTTAGGAGGGGACACTGAAGCTTTCTTT	CASSLGGDTEAFF
TRBV9	TRBD2	once	TRBJ2-3	TGTGCCAGCAGCGGGACTAGCGGGGCCGCGGATACGCAGTATTTT	CASSGTSGAADTQYF
TRBV15	NA	NA	TRBJ2-7	TGTGCCACCAGCAGAGATCTAGACAGACTCTACGAGCAGTACTTC	CATSRDLDRLYEQYF
TRBV19	NA	few	TRBJ1-5	TGTGCCACCTCCTCGGGGGGTAAGCCCCAGCATTTT	CATSSGGKPQHF
TRBV7-2	NA	few	TRBJ1-2	TGTGCCAGCAGCTTAAGCAGGGGTCAAGGGGGCTACACCTTC	CASSLSRGQGGYTF
TRBV7-3	NA	once	TRBJ2-1	TGTGCCAGCAGCTTAAACCAGGATAATGAGCAGTTCTTC	CASSLNQDNEQFF
TRBV11-2	TRBD2	NA	TRBJ2-7	TGTGCCAGCAGCGCCAACGGGCTAGCGGGAGCTAGGGAGCAGTACTTC	CASSANGLAGAREQYF
TRBV3-1/TRBV3-2	TRBD2	NA	TRBJ2-1	TGTGCCAGCAGAGATGAACTAGCGCGGGATGAGCAGTTCTTC	CASRDELARDEQFF
TRBV24-1	NA	NA	TRBJ1-5	TGTGCCACCCAGCCAGGAAACAATCAGCCCCAGCATTTT	CATQPGNNQPQHF
TRBV12-3/TRBV12-4	NA	NA	TRBJ1-2	TGTGCCAGCAGTCCCTCCCGGGAGGGCTACACCTTC	CASSPSREGYTF
TRBV30	TRBD1	few	TRBJ2-7	TGTGCCTGGAGTCAGACAGGGAACGAGCAGTACTTC	CAWSQTGNEQYF
TRBV4-1	NA	NA	TRBJ1-5	TGCGCCAGCAGCCAAGACCGTATCTCAGGGCCCCAGCATTTT	CASSQDRISGPQHF
TRBV7-2	TRBD1	once	TRBJ1-2	TGTGCCAGCAGCACGCCCATAGGGGGCTCGGGTGGCTACACCTTC	CASSTPIGGSGGYTF
TRBV2	NA	NA	TRBJ2-5	TGTGCCAGCACGTCGGTGGAGACCCAGTACTTC	CASTSVETQYF
TRBV11-2	NA	NA	TRBJ2-7	TGTGCCAGCAGCTTCGGCGGCTACGAGCAGTACTTC	CASSFGGYEQYF
TRBV7-9	TRBD1	NA	TRBJ1-5	TGTGCCAGCAGCTTAGCTGGGACAGGGGCAAATCAGCCCCAGCATTTT	CASSLAGTGANQPQHF
TRBV5-1	NA	NA	TRBJ1-1	TGCGCCAGCAGCTCGGGACAATTGAGGGGTGGGAACACTGAAGCTTTCTTT	CASSSGQLRGGNTEAFF
TRBV7-9	TRBD2	NA	TRBJ2-1	TGTGCCAGCAGCCTCGGACTAGCGGGAGGTCGGGATGAGCAGTTCTTC	CASSLGLAGGRDEQFF
TRBV11-2	TRBD1	NA	TRBJ2-7	TGTGCCAGCAGCTTAGACACAGGGGGGTACGAGCAGTACTTC	CASSLDTGGYEQYF
TRBV10-3	NA	few	TRBJ2-7	TGTGCCATCAGTGAGGGGGGCCTATCCTACGAGCAGTACTTC	CAISEGGLSYEQYF
TRBV2	NA	NA	TRBJ2-7	TGTGCCAGCAGTCGAGATCCGGGACACCGCTCCTACGAGCAGTACTTC	CASSRDPGHRSYEQYF